This T cell receptor beta chain was obtained from a study of siplizumab effects on memory and regulatory T cells. General observations from the study: Controls showed an average of approximately 27% Treg-derived mappable alloreactive CD4+ clones, while siplizumab showed approximately 69%. Only a minor fraction of alloreactive clones mapped to unstimulated subsets. Naive T cells seemed more diverse than memory cells; they also seemed major alloresponse contributors. Alloreactive sequences traceable to unstimulated CD4+ memory cells were significantly reduced by siplizumab.

The table came from immunoSEQ multiplex PCR; TCRdb's copy has only in-frame clones and leaves some out. The top ten clones hold 1% to 1.5% of a sample with roughly 120,000 clones, approximately 92% of them seen once. Turning to this clone: Its target is not known.

The V gene lost 8 bases and the J gene lost 1 base, with 13 bases spanning the gap. CDR3 length: 14 amino acids. Germline CDR1 SNHLY, CDR2 FYNNEI. V and J are TRBV2 and TRBJ2-3; D tentatively fits TRBD1 or TRBD2 (6 bases each). Sample: CD4+ T cells sorted from blood. The receptor comes from a human donor in good health. CDR3 protein: CASGRGEGTDTQYF. The CDR3, as DNA: TGTGCCAGCGGAAGGGGGGAGGGCACAGATACGCAGTATTTT. Full variable domain (outside the CDR3, taken from reference TRBV2 and TRBJ2-3): EPEVTQTPSHQVTQMGQEVILRCVPISNHLYFYWYRQILGQKVEFLVSFYNNEISEKSEIFDDQFSVERPDGSNFTLKIRSTKLEDSAMYFCASGRGEGTDTQYFGPGTRLTVL.